The T cell receptor (beta chain) described here comes from a study of shared clonotypes between healthy human individuals (dated by TCRdb to 2020 to 2022). At the level of the whole study: A couple of women and three men aged 18 to 49 years were included in the cohort. For each donor, CD4 naive and CD4 memory were each run on three plates, CD8 naive on two plates, and CD8 memory on one plate. The study deeply sequenced blood TCR repertoires of about 5 healthy adults to estimate repertoire size and the extent of clonotype sharing between individuals. Different laboratories and diverse techniques were used to prepare libraries and sequence TCR repertoires, to increase sequencing depth and limit assay-specific biases. Per donor, leukapheresis produced somewhere between about 0.85 and 10 billion PBMCs.

Using the deep immunoSEQ assay, TCR CDR3 regions were amplified from genomic DNA by multiplex PCR. Genomic DNA extracted from each cell subset was distributed evenly over all wells of several immunoSEQ 96-well plates, and each plate served as one replicate. For sorted subsets, each replicate PCR was loaded with roughly 190 ng genomic DNA, equivalent to approximately 27,000 T cell genomes. Purified libraries were quantified with a Qubit 3.0 fluorometer, sized on a Bioanalyzer 2100, and re-quantified with the KAPA Library Quantification kit. Every immunoSEQ 96-well plate was sequenced on a dedicated single-read 150-cycle Illumina NextSeq 550 flow cell. The authors' pipeline ran thus. Because the immunoSEQ output included only junctional sequences and no quality scores, the filtering could not be the same as the filtering used for full-length reads. Sequences were annotated with PyIR, a Python wrapper for IgBLAST v1.9, using IMGT germline references to assign V/J genes and CDR3. Reads with weak V/J assignments (E-value above 1e-6), missing CDR3, stop codons, out-of-frame junctions, or ambiguous translated residues were removed. A V3J clonotype was defined by an identical inferred V gene, J gene, and CDR3 amino acid sequence. Percentage overlap between repertoires was calculated by dividing the number of shared unique clonotypes by the size of the smaller repertoire. RTK rarefaction, the Chao1 estimator, and Recon v2.1 estimates of unobserved clonotypes were used to assess repertoire richness. For all TCRbeta clonotypes obtained by the gDNA method from a few donors, generation probabilities were computed with OLGA. In TCRdb, the immuneACCESS table is reduced to in-frame sequences with V and J assigned. These tables do not hold every clone; where another copy was compared, an unresolved V gene accounts for under half, and the others remain unexplained. V and J calls and clone size come straight from that table; D and trimming were deduced from the DNA. This sample is represented by over a million clones; more than 75% of them were singletons. Roughly 0.55% of the sample is held by the ten biggest clonotypes.

Including the terminal cysteine and phenylalanine, the CDR3 comprises 15 residues. Only the CDR3 DNA stays, 45 bases, in frame from base 1. Summary of the overall study and its limitations: Incomplete sequencing was indicated by rarefaction of sorted-subset datasets, despite the large sequencing depth. Pairwise subsampling led to the expectation that sequencing depth would affect the degree of clonotype sharing among donors. When several donors were compared, the shared fraction of clonotypes was around 4.6% for naive CD4, 3.5% to 4% for naive CD8, roughly 2.5% for memory CD4, and about 0.36% for memory CD8. Sampling was restricted to blood, and TCR repertoires in tissues likely differ from the TCR repertoires found in blood. Naive subsets generally had larger estimated clonotype richness than memory subsets. Higher generation probabilities were observed for clonotypes shared by all four sorted-subset donors than for non-shared clonotypes. Because the study included a small number of donors, the genetic and exposure-history diversity represented was limited.

Comments on this clone: The antigen this receptor binds is unknown. Qualities for individual bases were not recorded, and no much larger clone is one base off.

Healthy HIV-negative adults with no recently reported acute infections or vaccinations were included as donors. Only Caucasian adults living in Nashville, Tennessee, USA were represented among the donors. CD4+ T cells were enriched through magnetic negative selection, after which naive cells were positively selected on CD45RA and the remaining negative fraction served as the memory subset. Blood was obtained by leukapheresis, after which PBMCs were separated by Ficoll-Histopaque density gradient centrifugation and cryopreserved in liquid nitrogen vapor phase. Analytical flow cytometry was used to check the purity and quantity of each magnetically sorted T cell population. From each sorted fraction, genomic DNA was isolated and quantified by UV absorbance on a Nanodrop 2000c.

The clonotype originates from a young man in good health. Some clones in this sample may be carry-over from other donors' samples. Recombination connected TRBV1 to TRBJ2-2; TRBD2 is the table's D call, not checked against the DNA. TRBV1 is a listed pseudogene. Sequenced material: memory CD4+ T cells from PBMCs. The sample's cell subset or site label, decoded: CD45RA-negative fraction. The nucleotide sequence is given as TGCACCAGCAGCCAAGATGCGTCCAACACCGGGGAGCTGTTTTTT. Translated, this is CTSSQDASNTGELFF.